This passage covers 7 T cell receptor beta chains from one sample sequenced in a study of neurological immune-mediated disorders. TCRdb reanalysed the 5' RACE reads using MiXCR and keeps one entry per CDR3 protein. The repertoire includes some 86,000 distinct CDR3 sequences, about 2.5% of them detected once, and 1.1% sits in the top ten. Sequenced: PBMCs. The origin of the receptors is a woman between 25 and 40 years old with multiple sclerosis.

This clonotype was counted many times. The V and J genes are TRBV6-2 or TRBV6-3 and TRBJ2-1; 7 nucleotides agree with TRBD1. CDR1 is MNHEY and CDR2 is SVGEGT in the germline V gene. The length of the CDR3 is 17 residues. V lost 4 bases to trimming and J lost 2 bases; unmatched junction nucleotides: 11. The CDR3 sequence: CASSSDRVEITYNEQFF. The DNA of the CDR3 is TGTGCCAGCAGTTCAGACAGGGTTGAAATCACCTACAATGAGCAGTTCTTC.

The sample holds many counts of this clonotype. The chain combines TRBV7-9 with TRBJ2-3; the D is unclear. Trimming shortened V by 3 bases and J by 4 bases, and 11 bases separated the two germline ends. The V gene's germline CDR1 is SEHNR and CDR2 FQNEAQ (reference sequence). This CDR3 is 14 amino acids long. The CDR3 DNA follows: TGTGCCAGCAGCTTTGACCAAGCAGCAGATACGCAGTATTTT. Protein product: CASSFDQAADTQYF.

The sample holds many counts of this clonotype. The chain couples TRBV6-2 or TRBV6-3 to TRBJ2-1; the D is unclear. CDR3 length: 12 amino acids. Germline CDR1 and CDR2: MNHEY and SVGEGT. V lost 2 bases, J lost 9 bases, and 8 bases lay in between. CDR3 region: CASSYGRIEQFF. Written as DNA, the CDR3 is TGTGCCAGCAGTTACGGGCGAATTGAGCAGTTCTTC.

This clonotype appeared many times. The chain couples TRBV20-1 to TRBJ2-1, with 8 bases lining up with TRBD2. Germline CDR1 DFQATT, CDR2 SNEGSKA (reference sequence). This CDR3 has 14 amino acids. With V trimmed by 5 bases and J by 6 bases, 9 bases remained unmatched. The CDR3 region is CSAPSGRVPNEQFF. CDR3 DNA sequence: TGCAGTGCTCCGAGCGGGAGAGTTCCCAATGAGCAGTTCTTC.

This clonotype was recorded at least ten times. The rearrangement joins TRBV9 to TRBJ2-1, with TRBD1 matching 9 bases. Germline V lookup: CDR1 SGDLS, CDR2 YYNGEE. Trimming took 4 bases from V and 6 from J; bases not matched to a gene: 11. The CDR3 consists of 16 residues. The CDR3 DNA follows: TGTGCCAGCAGCCTAGGGACCGGGACAGGGCCCAATGAGCAGTTCTTC. Residues: CASSLGTGTGPNEQFF.

This clonotype was seen at least ten times. The chain recombines TRBV7-2 with TRBJ2-1; D ambiguous. CDR3 length: 15 amino acids. Germline CDR1 is SGHTA and CDR2 is FQGNSA. V was shortened by 3 bases and J by 0 bases, with 9 bases between the two germline ends. In DNA, the CDR3 is TGTGCCAGCAGCTTCGGACGTAGCTCCTACAATGAGCAGTTCTTC. Its protein product is CASSFGRSSYNEQFF.

This clonotype was seen ten or more times. The chain carries TRBV20-1 and TRBJ1-2, with D possibly being TRBD1 (6 bases). This CDR3 is 13 amino acids long. Per the germline V gene, CDR1 is DFQATT and CDR2 is SNEGSKA (reference sequence). V was pared by 6 bases and J by 2 bases, with 13 bases between. This chain's CDR3 is CSATGSRNYGYTF. The DNA of the CDR3 is TGCAGTGCAACAGGGAGTCGAAACTATGGCTACACCTTC.